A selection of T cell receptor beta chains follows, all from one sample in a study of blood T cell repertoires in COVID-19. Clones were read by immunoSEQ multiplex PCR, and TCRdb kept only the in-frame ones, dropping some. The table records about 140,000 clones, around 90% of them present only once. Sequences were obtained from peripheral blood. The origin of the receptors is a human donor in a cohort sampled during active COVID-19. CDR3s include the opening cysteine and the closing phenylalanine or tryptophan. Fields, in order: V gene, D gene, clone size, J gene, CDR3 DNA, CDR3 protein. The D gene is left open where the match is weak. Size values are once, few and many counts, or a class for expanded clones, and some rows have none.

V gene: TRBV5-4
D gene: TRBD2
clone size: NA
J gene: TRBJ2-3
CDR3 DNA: TGTGCCAGCAGCAAACGGGGGGGGACAGATACGCAGTATTTT
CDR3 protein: CASSKRGGTDTQYF

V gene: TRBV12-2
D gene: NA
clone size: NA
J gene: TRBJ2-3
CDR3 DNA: TGTGCAAGTCGCCCGAGGTTGCCAGATACGCAGTATTTT
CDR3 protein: CASRPRLPDTQYF

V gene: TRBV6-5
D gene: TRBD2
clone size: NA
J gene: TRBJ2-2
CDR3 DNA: TGTGCCAGCAGAAGCGGGGGCTCAAGAACCGGGGAGCTGTTTTTT
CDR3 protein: CASRSGGSRTGELFF

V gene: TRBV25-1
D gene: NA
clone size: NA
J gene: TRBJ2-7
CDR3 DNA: TGTGCCAGCAGTGAAAATGTGGGAGCGGCCTACGAGCAGTACTTC
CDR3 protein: CASSENVGAAYEQYF

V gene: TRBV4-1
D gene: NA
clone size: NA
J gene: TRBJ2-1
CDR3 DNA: TGCGCCAGCAGCCAATGGGACACCCCCTACAATGAGCAGTTCTTC
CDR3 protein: CASSQWDTPYNEQFF

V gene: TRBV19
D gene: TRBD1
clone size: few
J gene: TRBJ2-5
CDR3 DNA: TGTGCCAGTAGTTTGAGGGGGCGAGAGACCCAGTACTTC
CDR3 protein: CASSLRGRETQYF

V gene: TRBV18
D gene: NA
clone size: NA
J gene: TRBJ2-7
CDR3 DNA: TGTGCCAGCTCACCACCAGTACAGACCTACGAACAGTACTTC
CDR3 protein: CASSPPVQTYEQYF

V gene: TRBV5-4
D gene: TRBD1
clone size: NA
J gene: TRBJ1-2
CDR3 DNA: TGTGCCAGCAGCTTGAACAGGGGTATGAACTATGGCTACACCTTC
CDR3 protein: CASSLNRGMNYGYTF

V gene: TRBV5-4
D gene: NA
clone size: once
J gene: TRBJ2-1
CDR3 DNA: TGTGCCAGCAGCTTGGGGACAGACAATGAGCAGTTCTTC
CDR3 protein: CASSLGTDNEQFF

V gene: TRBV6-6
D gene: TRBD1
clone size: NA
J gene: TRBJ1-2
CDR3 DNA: TGTGCCAGCAGTTTGGAAGACAGGGCCTATGGCTACACCTTC
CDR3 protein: CASSLEDRAYGYTF

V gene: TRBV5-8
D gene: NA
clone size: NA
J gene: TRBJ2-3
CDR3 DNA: TGTGCCGGGATCAGGGGCAGCACAGATACGCAGTATTTT
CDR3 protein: CAGIRGSTDTQYF

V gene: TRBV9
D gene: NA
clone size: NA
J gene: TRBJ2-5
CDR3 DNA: TGTGCCAGCAGCGTGGGGGGACTGGAGACCCAGTACTTC
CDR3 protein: CASSVGGLETQYF

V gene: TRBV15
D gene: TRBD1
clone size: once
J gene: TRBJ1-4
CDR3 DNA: TGTGCCACCAGCAGGACGACAGGGGTAGAACTGTTTTTT
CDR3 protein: CATSRTTGVELFF

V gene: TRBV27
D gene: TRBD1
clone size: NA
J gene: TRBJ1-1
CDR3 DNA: TGTGCCAGCAGTTCCCCAGGGGGAAGGACTGAAGCTTTCTTT
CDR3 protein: CASSSPGGRTEAFF

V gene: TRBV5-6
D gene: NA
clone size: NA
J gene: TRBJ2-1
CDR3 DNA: TGTGCCAGCAGCCAGGGGCAGGGACACCTCCTTCAGTTCTTC
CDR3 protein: CASSQGQGHLLQFF

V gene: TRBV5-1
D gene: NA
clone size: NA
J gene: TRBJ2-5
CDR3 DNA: TGCGCCAGCAGCTTAGGGAGTCAAGAGACCCAGTACTTC
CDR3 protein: CASSLGSQETQYF

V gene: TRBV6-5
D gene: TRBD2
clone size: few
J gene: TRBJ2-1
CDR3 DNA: TGTGCCAGCAGCTGGGACCGGGAGGGGAATGAGCAGTTCTTC
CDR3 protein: CASSWDREGNEQFF

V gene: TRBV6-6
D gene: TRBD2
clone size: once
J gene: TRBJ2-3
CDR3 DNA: TGTGCCAGCAGGAACGGGGGACTAGGTACAATAGATACGCAGTATTTT
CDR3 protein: CASRNGGLGTIDTQYF

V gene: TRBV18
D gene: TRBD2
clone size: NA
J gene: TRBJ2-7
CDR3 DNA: TGTGCCAGCTCACCACCCCGACCGGGGGGCGAGCAGTACTTC
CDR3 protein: CASSPPRPGGEQYF

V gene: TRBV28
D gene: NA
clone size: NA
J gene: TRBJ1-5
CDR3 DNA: TGTGCCGCCCATGGGGGGGCCGAAGGCAATCAGCCCCAGCATTTT
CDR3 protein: CAAHGGAEGNQPQHF

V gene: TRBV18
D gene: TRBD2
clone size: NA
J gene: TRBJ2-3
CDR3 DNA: TGTGCCAGCTCACCGAGGCAGTCCCCTAGCGGGAGTCGGAATACGCAGTATTTT
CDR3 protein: CASSPRQSPSGSRNTQYF

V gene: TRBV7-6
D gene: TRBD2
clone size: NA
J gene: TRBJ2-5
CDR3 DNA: TGTGCCAGCAGCGGACTAGCGGGAGATAGATACGGAGAGACCCAGTACTTC
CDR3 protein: CASSGLAGDRYGETQYF

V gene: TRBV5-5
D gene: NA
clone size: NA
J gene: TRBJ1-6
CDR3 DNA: TGTGCCAGCAGCTTCGAGGGTTCCTATAATTCACCCCTCCACTTT
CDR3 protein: CASSFEGSYNSPLHF

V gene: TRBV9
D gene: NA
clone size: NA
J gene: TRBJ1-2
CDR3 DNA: TGTGCCAGCAGCGTAGGGGGCGGTAGACATGGCTACACCTTC
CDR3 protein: CASSVGGGRHGYTF

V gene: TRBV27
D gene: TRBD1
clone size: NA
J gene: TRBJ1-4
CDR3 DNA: TGTGCCAGCAGTCACAGGGGGCCTAATGAAAAACTGTTTTTT
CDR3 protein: CASSHRGPNEKLFF

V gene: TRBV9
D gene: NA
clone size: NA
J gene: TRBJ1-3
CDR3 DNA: TGTGCCAGCAGCGTAGATTCAGGGCTCGCCGACACCATATATTTT
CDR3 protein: CASSVDSGLADTIYF

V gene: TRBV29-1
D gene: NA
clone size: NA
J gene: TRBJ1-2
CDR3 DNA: TGCAGCGCAAGGGACACCTCGTATGGCTACACCTTC
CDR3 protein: CSARDTSYGYTF

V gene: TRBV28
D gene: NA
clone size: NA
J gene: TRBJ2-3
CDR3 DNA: TGTGCCAGCAGGCCCCCCCCACTACAATCCACAGATACGCAGTATTTT
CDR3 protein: CASRPPPLQSTDTQYF

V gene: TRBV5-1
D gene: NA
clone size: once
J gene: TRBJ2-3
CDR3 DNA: TGCGCCAGGGCGGGGGCGCGTTCGAGTGGGCAGTATTTT
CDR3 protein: CARAGARSSGQYF

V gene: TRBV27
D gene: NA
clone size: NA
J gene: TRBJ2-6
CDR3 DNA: TGTGCCAGCAGTTCCACAGGGACTGGGGCCAACGTCCTGACTTTC
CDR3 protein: CASSSTGTGANVLTF

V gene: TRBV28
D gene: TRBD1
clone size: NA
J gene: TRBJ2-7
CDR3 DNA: TGTGCCAGCAGTTTCCCGGGACAGGGGTCCTACGAGCAGTACTTC
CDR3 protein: CASSFPGQGSYEQYF

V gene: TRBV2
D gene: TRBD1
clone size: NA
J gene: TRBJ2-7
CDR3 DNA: TGTGCCAGCAGTCGGATACTGACAGGGGTTCTTTACGAGCAGTACTTC
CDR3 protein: CASSRILTGVLYEQYF

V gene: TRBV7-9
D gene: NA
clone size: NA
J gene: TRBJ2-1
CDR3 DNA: TGTGCCAGCAGCCCAGGGGAGGGGTACAATGAGCAGTTCTTC
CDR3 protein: CASSPGEGYNEQFF

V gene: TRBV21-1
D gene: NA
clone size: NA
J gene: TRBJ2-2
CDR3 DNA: TGTGCCAGCAGCAAAGTTGTGAATGGGGGACAGGGTCTAAACACCGGGGAGCTGTTTTTT
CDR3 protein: CASSKVVNGGQGLNTGELFF

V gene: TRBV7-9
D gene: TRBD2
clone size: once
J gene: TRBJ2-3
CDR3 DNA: TGTGCCAGCAGCTTTGGACTAGTCGACGCCACAGATACGCAGTATTTT
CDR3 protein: CASSFGLVDATDTQYF

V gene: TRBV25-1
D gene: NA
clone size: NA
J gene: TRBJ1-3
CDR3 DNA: TGTGCCAGCAGTGATTCCAGGGAGGGAGGTGGAAACACCATATATTTT
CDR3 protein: CASSDSREGGGNTIYF

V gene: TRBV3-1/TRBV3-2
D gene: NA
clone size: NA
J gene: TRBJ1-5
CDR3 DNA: TGTGCCAGCAGCCAAGATGGGGGCAGTCCACAGCCCCAGCATTTT
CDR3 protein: CASSQDGGSPQPQHF

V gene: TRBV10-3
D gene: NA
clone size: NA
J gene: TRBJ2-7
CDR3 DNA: TGTGCCATCACCGCGGACTCGGCCTACGAGCAGTACTTC
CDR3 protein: CAITADSAYEQYF

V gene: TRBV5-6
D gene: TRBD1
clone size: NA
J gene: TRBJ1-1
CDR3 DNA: TGTGCCAGCAGCAGGGGACAGGGGGCTGCAGCTTTCTTT
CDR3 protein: CASSRGQGAAAFF

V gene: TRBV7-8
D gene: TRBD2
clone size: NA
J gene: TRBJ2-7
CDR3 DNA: TGTGCCAGCAGCTTAGATCGGGGCGGGAGCATGTACGAGCAGTACTTC
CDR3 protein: CASSLDRGGSMYEQYF

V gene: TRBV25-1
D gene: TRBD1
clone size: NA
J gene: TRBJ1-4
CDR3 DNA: TGTGCCAGCAGTGAATTAACAGGGGATGAAAAACTGTTTTTT
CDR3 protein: CASSELTGDEKLFF

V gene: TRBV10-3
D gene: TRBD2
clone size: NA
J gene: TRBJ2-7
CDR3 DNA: TGTGCCATCAGTGTGAGCGGGGGCTCCTACGAGCAGTACTTC
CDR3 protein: CAISVSGGSYEQYF

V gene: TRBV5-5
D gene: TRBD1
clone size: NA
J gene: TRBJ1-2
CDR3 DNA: TGTGCCAGCAGCTTGGGGGCAGGGGGCGACTATGGCTACACCTTC
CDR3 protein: CASSLGAGGDYGYTF

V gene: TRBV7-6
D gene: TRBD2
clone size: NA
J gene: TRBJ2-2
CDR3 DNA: TGTGCCAGCAGCTTATATACCCAACTAGCGGGTCTCACCGGGGAGCTGTTTTTT
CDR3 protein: CASSLYTQLAGLTGELFF

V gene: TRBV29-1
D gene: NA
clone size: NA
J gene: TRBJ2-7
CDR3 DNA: TGCAGCGTTGAAGACAGCTCCTACGAGCAGTACTTC
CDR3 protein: CSVEDSSYEQYF

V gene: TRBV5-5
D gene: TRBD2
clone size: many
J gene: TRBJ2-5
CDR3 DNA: TGTGCCAGCAGCTTAAGGACTAGCGGGGGGCCGGGAGAGACCCAGTACTTC
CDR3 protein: CASSLRTSGGPGETQYF

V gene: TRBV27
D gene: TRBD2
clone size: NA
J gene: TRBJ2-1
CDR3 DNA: TGTGCCAGCACAGGCCTAGCGGGATATTACAATGAGCAGTTCTTC
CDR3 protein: CASTGLAGYYNEQFF

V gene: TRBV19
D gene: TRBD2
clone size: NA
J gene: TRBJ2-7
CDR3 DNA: TGTGCCGGCGCGGGAGGGCCCTACGAGCAGTACTTC
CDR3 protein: CAGAGGPYEQYF

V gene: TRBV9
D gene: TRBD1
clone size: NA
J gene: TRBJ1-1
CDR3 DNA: TGTGCCAGCAGCCGGGACAGGGTGAGCACTGAAGCTTTCTTT
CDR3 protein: CASSRDRVSTEAFF

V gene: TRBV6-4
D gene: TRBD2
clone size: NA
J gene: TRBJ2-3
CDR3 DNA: TGTGCCAGCAGCACCGACGGACTAGCGGGGGGTAATACGCAGTATTTT
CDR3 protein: CASSTDGLAGGNTQYF

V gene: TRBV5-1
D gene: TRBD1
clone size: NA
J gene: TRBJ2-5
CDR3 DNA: TGCGCCAGCAGCTTCAACAGGGGGCAAGAGACCCAGTACTTC
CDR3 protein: CASSFNRGQETQYF

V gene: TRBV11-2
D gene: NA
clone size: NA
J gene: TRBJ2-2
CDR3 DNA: TGTGCCAGCAGATGGGGGCCCAACACCGGGGAGCTGTTTTTT
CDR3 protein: CASRWGPNTGELFF

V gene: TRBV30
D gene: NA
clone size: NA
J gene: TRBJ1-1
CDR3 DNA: TGTGCCTGGAGTGTAACAGTTATGAACACTGAAGCTTTCTTT
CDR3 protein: CAWSVTVMNTEAFF

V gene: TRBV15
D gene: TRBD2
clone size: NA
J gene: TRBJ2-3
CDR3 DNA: TGTGCCACCAGCAGAAGTAAGGGACTAGCGGGGTCTAGCACAGATACGCAGTATTTT
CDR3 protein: CATSRSKGLAGSSTDTQYF

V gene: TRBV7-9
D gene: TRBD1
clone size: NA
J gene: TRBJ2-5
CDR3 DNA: TGTGCCAGCAGCTTACGGCAGGACAGGGGTCAAGAGACCCAGTACTTC
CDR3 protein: CASSLRQDRGQETQYF

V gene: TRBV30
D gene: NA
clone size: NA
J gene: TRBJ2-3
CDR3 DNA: TGTGCCTGGAGTGTAGACTCATTCACAGATACGCAGTATTTT
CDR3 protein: CAWSVDSFTDTQYF

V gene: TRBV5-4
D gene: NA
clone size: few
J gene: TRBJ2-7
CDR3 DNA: TGTGCCAGCAGCTTGGACTCTGACTTAAGCTCCTACGAGCAGTACTTC
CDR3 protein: CASSLDSDLSSYEQYF

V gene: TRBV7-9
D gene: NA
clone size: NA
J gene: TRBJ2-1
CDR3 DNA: TGTGCCAGCAGCTCCACGTTGCGGCATCCGGATGAGCAGTTCTTC
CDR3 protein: CASSSTLRHPDEQFF

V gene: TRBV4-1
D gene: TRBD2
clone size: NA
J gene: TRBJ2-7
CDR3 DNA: TGCGCCAGCAGCCCTGCAGAAGAGCGGGGCAGCTACGAGCAGTACTTC
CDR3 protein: CASSPAEERGSYEQYF

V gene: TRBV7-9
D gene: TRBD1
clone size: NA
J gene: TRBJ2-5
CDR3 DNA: TGTGCCAGCAGCTTAGCCGGGACAGGGGGAGAGACCCAGTACTTC
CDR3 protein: CASSLAGTGGETQYF